A single T cell receptor (beta chain) is shown here with its context. This record belongs to a study of blood T cell repertoires in COVID-19. Across the study: The United States, Italy and Spain supplied acute and convalescent COVID-19 samples. Nucleic acid was either cDNA or gDNA, and it came from T cells, B-cell-depleted T cells, or PBMCs.

V gave up 5 bases and J gave up 3 bases; unmatched junction bases: 2. Germline V gives CDR1 SNHLY, CDR2 FYNNEI. This CDR3 comprises 15 residues. Patients of the Seattle cohort, enrolled during active infection, were followed longitudinally. Original handling: Cell counts per sample came from amplifying reference gene primers. The assay was immunoSEQ multiplex PCR, and TCRdb's table has in-frame clones only and misses some. V and J calls and clone size follow that table, whereas D and trimming were derived from the DNA. The sample shows hundreds of thousands of clones, 83% of them seen only once. The V gene is TRBV2, the J gene TRBJ2-5, with 14 positions matching TRBD2. This receptor was taken from a woman in her thirties with COVID-19, enrolled during active disease. The specimen sequenced was peripheral blood. In DNA, the CDR3 is TGTGCCAGCAGTCGACTAGCGGGGGGGGAAGAGACCCAGTACTTC. As protein: CASSRLAGGEETQYF.